Following are 15 T cell receptor beta chains from one sample sequenced in a study of beta chain features in type 1 diabetes. Overall study findings and caveats: For Type 1 diabetes patients, all four CD4+ subsets carried TCRB CDR3s that were moderately but significantly shorter.

These receptors have no known antigen. TCRB transcripts that were expressed got sequenced, as all of the isolated RNA had been reverse transcribed. Profiling relied on immunoSEQ multiplex PCR, and the TCRdb table lists in-frame clones only, not all of them. The repertoire consists of 500,000 to 650,000 clones, with under 15% occurring once and the leading ten covering more than 0.09%. What was sequenced was naive CD4+ T cells from blood. The receptors here all came from a young man with type 1 diabetes.

The chain couples TRBV19 to TRBJ1-2; the D gene is possibly TRBD1 (5 bases). Trimming cost V 6 bases and J 0 bases, with 17 bases left between them. The CDR3 covers 16 residues. Germline CDR1 reads LNHDA; CDR2 reads SQIVND (reference sequence). The DNA of the CDR3 is TGTGCCAGTAGCGTCATGACAGACTCGCCTAACTATGGCTACACCTTC. Encoded protein: CASSVMTDSPNYGYTF.

This clone was detected a few times. The genes are TRBV28 and TRBJ2-1, with TRBD1 matching over 7 bases. Looked up from germline, CDR1 is MDHEN and CDR2 is SYDVKM. J was trimmed by 6 bases and V by 7 bases; bases with no gene match: 12. This CDR3 has 15 amino acids. For the CDR3, the DNA is TGTGCCAGCAATCCTCCCAGGGGGTTGCTCAATGAGCAGTTCTTC. This encodes CASNPPRGLLNEQFF.

This clone showed up just a few times. This rearrangement joins TRBV5-1 to TRBJ1-6; unclear D gene. The CDR3 contains 14 residues. Germline loops: CDR1 SGHRS, CDR2 YFSETQ. Trimming took off 0 bases at V and 10 bases at J, with 11 bases between the two ends. As DNA, the CDR3 is TGCGCCAGCAGCTTGGACGGGAATCGGTCACCCCTCCACTTT. This translates into CASSLDGNRSPLHF.

There are a few counts of this clone. DNA for the CDR3: TGTGCCAGCAGTCCCCGTGGCGGATACTATGGCTACACCTTC. This translates into CASSPRGGYYGYTF. This chain joins TRBV28 and TRBJ1-2; no firm D call. CDR1 and CDR2 (germline): MDHEN, SYDVKM. CDR3 length: 14 residues. V was trimmed by 5 bases and J by 3 bases, leaving 13 bases between them.

CDR3 bases: TGCAGCGCCTTGACAGCGGAAGGAGAAAAACTGTTTTTT. Protein: CSALTAEGEKLFF. The genes are TRBV29-1 and TRBJ1-4, with D possibly TRBD1 on 5 matching bases. The length of the CDR3 is 13 residues. Germline assignment: CDR1 SQVTM and CDR2 ANQGSEA. V lost 7 bases and J 8 bases, leaving 17 bases between the germline ends.

This clone was recorded a few times. The J gene is TRBJ2-7, the V gene TRBV15; TRBD1 agrees at 9 bases. V shed 5 bases and J 6 bases; nucleotides not matched to a gene: 8. Germline values: CDR1 LNHNV, CDR2 YYDKDF (reference sequence). This CDR3 contains 14 residues. CDR3 DNA: TGTGCCACCAGCGTCGGGACAGGGCTGGTCGAGCAGTACTTC. Translating it yields CATSVGTGLVEQYF.

This clone was observed a handful of times. The chain combines TRBV19 with TRBJ2-1; the match to TRBD2 covers 13 bases. There are 17 residues in the CDR3. V lost 1 base, J lost 8 bases, and 8 bases stayed unmatched. Germline assignment: CDR1 LNHDA and CDR2 SQIVND (reference sequence). The CDR3: CASSIVGLGLAGDEQFF. The CDR3 DNA reads as TGTGCCAGTAGTATAGTTGGTCTCGGACTAGCGGGGGATGAGCAGTTCTTC.

This clone occurred a few times. The chain employs TRBV4-3 and TRBJ1-6, with 9 bases aligning to TRBD1. The CDR3 sequence is 16 residues long. Germline trimming cut 3 bases from V and 14 bases from J; bases unmatched to any gene: 14. Germline V gene sequence: CDR1 LGHNA, CDR2 YSLEER. The CDR3 DNA is TGCGCCAGCAGCCAGAACGGACAGGGGATTCTTGAGACCCTCCACTTT. This sequence encodes CASSQNGQGILETLHF.

V is TRBV18 and J is TRBJ1-1; D is uncertain. The CDR3 covers 14 residues. Looked up from germline, CDR1 is KGHSH and CDR2 is LQKENI. V lost 2 bases to trimming and J lost 1 base, with 8 bases between them. CDR3 nucleotides: TGTGCCAGCTCACCAAGGCCCCGGAACACTGAAGCTTTCTTT. Amino acids: CASSPRPRNTEAFF.

The genes are TRBV29-1 and TRBJ2-1, with D perhaps TRBD2 (6 bases). The germline V and J ends were trimmed by 3 bases and 4 bases, with 13 bases remaining between them. CDR3 length: 14 amino acids. Per germline, CDR1 SQVTM and CDR2 ANQGSEA. The CDR3 region is CSVERLAAYNEQFF. Here the CDR3 DNA reads TGCAGCGTTGAGAGGTTAGCGGCGTACAATGAGCAGTTCTTC.

This clone was counted only a few times. V is TRBV25-1 and J is TRBJ2-5; 9 nucleotides line up with TRBD1. V was pared by 4 bases and J by 4 bases, with 10 bases of the junction left unmatched. The CDR3 has 16 amino acids. CDR1 is MGHDK and CDR2 is SYGVNS in the germline V gene. Here the CDR3 reads CASSGTGQGSGETQYF. The CDR3 DNA follows: TGTGCCAGCAGTGGGACGGGACAGGGCTCCGGAGAGACCCAGTACTTC.

The rearrangement links TRBV7-2 to TRBJ1-1; D possibly corresponds to TRBD1 (6 bases). The CDR3 loop spans 14 amino acids. Germline V gene data show CDR1 as SGHTA and CDR2 as FQGNSA. V lost 2 bases and J lost 5, with 12 bases in between. DNA for the CDR3: TGTGCCAGCAGCTTATACAGGGTGGAAACTGAAGCTTTCTTT. Its translation: CASSLYRVETEAFF.

This sequence joins TRBV29-1 and TRBJ2-3, with 7 bases that match TRBD1. V was clipped by 3 bases and J by 5 bases; unmatched bases: 23. CDR1 and CDR2 from the germline V gene are SQVTM and ANQGSEA. This CDR3 is 19 amino acids long. The CDR3 coding sequence is TGCAGCGTTGATCTCGACAGGGCTAATACTTTAGGCGTTGGAGATACGCAGTATTTT. Amino acid sequence: CSVDLDRANTLGVGDTQYF.

CDR3 coding DNA: TGTGCCAGCAGCCCCCAAGGTGGGGGTCCCTACGAGCAGTACTTC. The encoded protein is CASSPQGGGPYEQYF. This rearrangement joins TRBV7-2 to TRBJ2-5; possibly TRBD1 or TRBD2 for D (5 bases each). The J call may be wrong; the DNA end is better matched by TRBJ2-7. CDR3 length: 15 residues. From germline, CDR1 is SGHTA and CDR2 FQGNSA.

The rearrangement links TRBV18 to TRBJ2-7; D is perhaps TRBD1 or TRBD2 (5 bases each). This CDR3 region has 14 residues. The germline V gene has CDR1 KGHSH and CDR2 LQKENI. Deletions cut 3 bases from V and 0 bases from J, with 9 bases between. The CDR3 sequence: CASSPLGDSYEQYF. The DNA of the CDR3 is TGTGCCAGCTCACCTCTGGGGGACTCCTACGAGCAGTACTTC.